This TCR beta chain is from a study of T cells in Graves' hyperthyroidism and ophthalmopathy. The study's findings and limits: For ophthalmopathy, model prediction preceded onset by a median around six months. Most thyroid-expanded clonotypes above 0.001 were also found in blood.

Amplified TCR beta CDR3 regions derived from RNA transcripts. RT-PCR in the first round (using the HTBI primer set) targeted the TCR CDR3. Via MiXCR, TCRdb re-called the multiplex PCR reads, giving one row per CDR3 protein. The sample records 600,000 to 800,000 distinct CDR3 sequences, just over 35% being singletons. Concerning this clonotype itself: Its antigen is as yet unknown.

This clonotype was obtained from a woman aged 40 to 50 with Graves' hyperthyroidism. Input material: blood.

The chain's CDR3 is CASSLLDDQPQHF. In DNA form, the CDR3 reads TGCGCCAGCAGTCTTCTGGACGATCAGCCCCAGCATTTT. This chain joins TRBV10-1 and TRBJ1-5; D unresolved. Per the germline V gene, CDR1 is WNHNN and CDR2 is SYGVQD (reference sequence). The CDR3 runs to 13 residues. V lost 5 bases, J lost 5 bases, and 10 bases lay in between.